Listed below are T cell receptor beta chains from one sample, sequenced in a study of cytomegalovirus exposure and HLA in healthy donors. Sequenced by immunoSEQ multiplex PCR; TCRdb stores in-frame clones only, minus some. The sample carries 90,000 to 150,000 clones, approximately 90% recorded once. The specimen sequenced was PBMCs. The receptors were gathered from a man younger than 35 in good health and CMV-seropositive. CDR3s include the opening cysteine and the closing phenylalanine or tryptophan. The D gene is left open where the match is weak. The size of a clone is reported for some rows only, either as once, few or many, or as a class for expanded clones.

v_gene	d_gene	abundance	j_gene	CDR3nt	CDR3aa
TRBV6-4	TRBD1	once	TRBJ2-7	TGTGCCAGCAGACGGACAGGGGCCGAGCAGTACTTC	CASRRTGAEQYF
TRBV6-1	NA	NA	TRBJ2-7	TGTGCCACCCGCGGGACTCCCGCCTACGAGCAGTACTTC	CATRGTPAYEQYF
TRBV11-3	TRBD1	once	TRBJ2-3	TGTGCCAGCAGCCTAGGGACAGTTTTTTCCACAGATACGCAGTATTTT	CASSLGTVFSTDTQYF
TRBV2	NA	NA	TRBJ2-7	TGTGCCAGCAGTGTTGTAGGGCAGGGTCTCTCCTACGAGCAGTACTTC	CASSVVGQGLSYEQYF
TRBV7-9	TRBD2	NA	TRBJ2-3	TGTGCCAGCAGCTTAGAGGGTCTAGCGGACCAGTATTTT	CASSLEGLADQYF
TRBV4-1	NA	NA	TRBJ1-2	TGCGCCAGCAGCCAAGATGTAGGCAGGGTTAGGGGCTACACCTTC	CASSQDVGRVRGYTF
TRBV5-4	TRBD2	NA	TRBJ2-5	TGTGCCAGCAGCGTTGGACTAGCGGGGACCCAAGAGACCCAGTACTTC	CASSVGLAGTQETQYF
TRBV7-9	TRBD2	few	TRBJ2-7	TGTGCCAGCAGCCCCCTTGGGGAGGGTGTGTACGAGCAGTACTTC	CASSPLGEGVYEQYF
TRBV5-1	NA	NA	TRBJ2-1	TGCGCCAGCAGTTTGATCGCCGGGTCCTACAATGAGCAGTTCTTC	CASSLIAGSYNEQFF
TRBV5-6	TRBD2	NA	TRBJ2-1	TGTGCCAGCAGCTTGGCCCCTAGCGGGGGGGCAAGTGAGCAGTTCTTC	CASSLAPSGGASEQFF
TRBV12-5	NA	NA	TRBJ2-2	TGTGCTAGTGGTCCCCAGATAACAGCATCGAACACCGGGGAGCTGTTTTTT	CASGPQITASNTGELFF
TRBV6-1	NA	NA	TRBJ2-7	TGTGCGACCGAGAGGGTCAGCTCCTACGAGCAGTACTTC	CATERVSSYEQYF
TRBV2	NA	NA	TRBJ2-4	TGTGCCAGCAGTGATGTGGGGGCCTCCGGAAACATTCAGTACTTC	CASSDVGASGNIQYF
TRBV2	NA	NA	TRBJ1-2	TGTGCCAGCAGAGTGGTTGGGGGGTTAGGTGGCTACACCTTC	CASRVVGGLGGYTF
TRBV7-8	NA	once	TRBJ2-3	TGTGCCAGCAGCTGGGGGGACAGTGGGTACACAGATACGCAGTATTTT	CASSWGDSGYTDTQYF
TRBV4-1	TRBD1	NA	TRBJ2-1	TGCGCCAGCAGCCAACCCACGGACAGGGACAATGAGCAGTTCTTC	CASSQPTDRDNEQFF
TRBV7-2	NA	NA	TRBJ1-1	TGTGCCAGCAGCTTAGGCGGTAGGGGAACGAACACTGAAGCTTTCTTT	CASSLGGRGTNTEAFF
TRBV6-1	TRBD2	once	TRBJ2-2	TGTGCCAGCAGCGTTGAGCGGGGAGGAGCCGGGGAGCTGTTTTTT	CASSVERGGAGELFF